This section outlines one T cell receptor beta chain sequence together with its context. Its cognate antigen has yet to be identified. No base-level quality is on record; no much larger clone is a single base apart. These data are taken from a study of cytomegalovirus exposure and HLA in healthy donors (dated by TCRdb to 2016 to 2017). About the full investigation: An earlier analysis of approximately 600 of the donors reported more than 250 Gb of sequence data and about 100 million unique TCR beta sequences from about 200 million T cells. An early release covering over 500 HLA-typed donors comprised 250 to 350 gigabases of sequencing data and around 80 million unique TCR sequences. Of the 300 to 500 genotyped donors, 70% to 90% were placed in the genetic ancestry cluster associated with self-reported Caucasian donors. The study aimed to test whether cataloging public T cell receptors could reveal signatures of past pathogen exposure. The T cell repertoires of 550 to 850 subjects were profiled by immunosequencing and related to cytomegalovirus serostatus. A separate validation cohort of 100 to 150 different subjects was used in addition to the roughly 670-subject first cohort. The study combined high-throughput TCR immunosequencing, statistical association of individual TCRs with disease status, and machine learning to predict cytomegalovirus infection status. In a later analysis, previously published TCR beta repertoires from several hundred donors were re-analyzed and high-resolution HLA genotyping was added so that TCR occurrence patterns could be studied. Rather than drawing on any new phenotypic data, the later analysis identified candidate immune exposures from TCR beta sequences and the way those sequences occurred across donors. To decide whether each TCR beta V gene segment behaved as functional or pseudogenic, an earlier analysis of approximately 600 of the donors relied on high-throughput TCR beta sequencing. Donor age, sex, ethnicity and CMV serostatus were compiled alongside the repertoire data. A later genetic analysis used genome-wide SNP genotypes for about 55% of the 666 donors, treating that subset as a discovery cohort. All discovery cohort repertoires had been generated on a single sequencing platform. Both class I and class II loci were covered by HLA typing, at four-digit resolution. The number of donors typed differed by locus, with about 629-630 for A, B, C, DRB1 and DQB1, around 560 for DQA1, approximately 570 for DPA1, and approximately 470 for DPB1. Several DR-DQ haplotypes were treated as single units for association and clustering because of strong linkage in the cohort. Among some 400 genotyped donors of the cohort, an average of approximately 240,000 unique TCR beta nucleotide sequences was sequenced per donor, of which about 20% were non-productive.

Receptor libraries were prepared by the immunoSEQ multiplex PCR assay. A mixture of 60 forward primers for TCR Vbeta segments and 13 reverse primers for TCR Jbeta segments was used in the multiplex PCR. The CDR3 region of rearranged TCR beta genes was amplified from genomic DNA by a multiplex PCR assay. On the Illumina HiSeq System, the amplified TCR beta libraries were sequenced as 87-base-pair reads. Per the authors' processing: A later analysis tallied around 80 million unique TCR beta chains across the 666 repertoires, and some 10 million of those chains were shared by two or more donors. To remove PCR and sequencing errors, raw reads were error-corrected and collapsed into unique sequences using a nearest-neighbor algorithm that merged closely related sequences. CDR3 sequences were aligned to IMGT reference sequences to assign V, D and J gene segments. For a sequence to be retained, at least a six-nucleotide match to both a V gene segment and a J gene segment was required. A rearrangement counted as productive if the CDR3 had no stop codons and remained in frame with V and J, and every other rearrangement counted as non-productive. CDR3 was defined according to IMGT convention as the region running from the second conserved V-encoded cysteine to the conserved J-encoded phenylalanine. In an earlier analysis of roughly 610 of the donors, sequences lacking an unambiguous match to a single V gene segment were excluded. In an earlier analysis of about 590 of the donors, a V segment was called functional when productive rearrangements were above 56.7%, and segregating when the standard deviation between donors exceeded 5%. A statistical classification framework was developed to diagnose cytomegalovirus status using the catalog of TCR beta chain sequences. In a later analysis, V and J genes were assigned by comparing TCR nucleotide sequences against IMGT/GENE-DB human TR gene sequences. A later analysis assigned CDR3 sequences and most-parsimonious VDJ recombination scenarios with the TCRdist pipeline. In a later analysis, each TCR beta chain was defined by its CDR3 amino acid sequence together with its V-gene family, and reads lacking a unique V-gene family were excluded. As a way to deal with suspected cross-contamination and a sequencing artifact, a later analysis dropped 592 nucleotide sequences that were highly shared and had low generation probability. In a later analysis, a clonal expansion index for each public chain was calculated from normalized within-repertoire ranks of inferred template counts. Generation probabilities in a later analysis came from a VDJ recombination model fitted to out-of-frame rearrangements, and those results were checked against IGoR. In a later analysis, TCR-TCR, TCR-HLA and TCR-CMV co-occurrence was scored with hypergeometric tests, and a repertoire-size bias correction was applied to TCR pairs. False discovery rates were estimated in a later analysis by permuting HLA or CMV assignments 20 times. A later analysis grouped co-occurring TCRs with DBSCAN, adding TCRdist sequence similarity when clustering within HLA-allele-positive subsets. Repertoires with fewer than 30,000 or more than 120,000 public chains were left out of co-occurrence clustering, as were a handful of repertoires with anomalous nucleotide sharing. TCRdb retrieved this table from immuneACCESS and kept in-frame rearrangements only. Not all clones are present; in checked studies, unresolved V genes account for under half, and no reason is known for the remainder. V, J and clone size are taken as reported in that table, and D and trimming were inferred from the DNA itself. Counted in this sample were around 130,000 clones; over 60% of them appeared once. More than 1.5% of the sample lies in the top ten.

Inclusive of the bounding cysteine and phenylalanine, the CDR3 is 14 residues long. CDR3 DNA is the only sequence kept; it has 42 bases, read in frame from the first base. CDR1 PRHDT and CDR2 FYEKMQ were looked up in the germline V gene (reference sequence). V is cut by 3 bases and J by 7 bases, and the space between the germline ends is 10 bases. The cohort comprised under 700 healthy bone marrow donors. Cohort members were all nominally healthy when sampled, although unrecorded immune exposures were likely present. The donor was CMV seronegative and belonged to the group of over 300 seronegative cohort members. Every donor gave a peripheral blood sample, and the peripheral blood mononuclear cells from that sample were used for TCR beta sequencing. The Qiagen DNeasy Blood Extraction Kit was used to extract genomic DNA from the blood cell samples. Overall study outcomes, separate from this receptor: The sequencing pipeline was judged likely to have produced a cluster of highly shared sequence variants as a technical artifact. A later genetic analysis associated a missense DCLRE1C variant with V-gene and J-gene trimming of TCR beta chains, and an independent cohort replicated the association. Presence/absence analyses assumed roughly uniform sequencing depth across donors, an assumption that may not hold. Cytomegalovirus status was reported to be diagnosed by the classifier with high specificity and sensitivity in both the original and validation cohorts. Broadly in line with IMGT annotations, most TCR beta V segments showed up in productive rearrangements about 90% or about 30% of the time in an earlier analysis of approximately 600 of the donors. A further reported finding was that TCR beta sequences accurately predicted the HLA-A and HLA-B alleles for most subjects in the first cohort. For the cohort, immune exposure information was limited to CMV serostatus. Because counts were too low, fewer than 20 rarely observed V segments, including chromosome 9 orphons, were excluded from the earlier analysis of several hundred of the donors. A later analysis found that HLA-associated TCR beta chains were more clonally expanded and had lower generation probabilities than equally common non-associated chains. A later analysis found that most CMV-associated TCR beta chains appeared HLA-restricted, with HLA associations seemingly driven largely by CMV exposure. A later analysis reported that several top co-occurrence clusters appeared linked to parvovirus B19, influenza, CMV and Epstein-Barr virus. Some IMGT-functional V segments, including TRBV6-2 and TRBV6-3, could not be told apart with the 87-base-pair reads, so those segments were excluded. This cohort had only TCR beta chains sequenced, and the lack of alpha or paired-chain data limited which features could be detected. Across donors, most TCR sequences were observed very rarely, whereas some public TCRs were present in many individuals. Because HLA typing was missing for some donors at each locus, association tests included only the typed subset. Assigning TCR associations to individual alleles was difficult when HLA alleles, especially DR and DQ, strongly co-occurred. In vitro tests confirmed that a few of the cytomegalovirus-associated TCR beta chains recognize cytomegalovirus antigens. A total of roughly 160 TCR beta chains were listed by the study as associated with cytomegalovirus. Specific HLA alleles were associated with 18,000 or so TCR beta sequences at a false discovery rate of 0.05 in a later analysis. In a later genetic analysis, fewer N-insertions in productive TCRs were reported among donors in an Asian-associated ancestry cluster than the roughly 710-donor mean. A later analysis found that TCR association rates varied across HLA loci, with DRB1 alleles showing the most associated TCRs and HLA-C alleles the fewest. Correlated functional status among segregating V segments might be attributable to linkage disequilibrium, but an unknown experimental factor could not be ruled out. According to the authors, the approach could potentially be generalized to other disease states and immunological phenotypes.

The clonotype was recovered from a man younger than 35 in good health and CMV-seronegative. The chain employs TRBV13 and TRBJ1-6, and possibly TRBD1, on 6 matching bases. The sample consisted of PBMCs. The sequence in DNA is TGTGCCAGCAGCTTCGGGACAATGAATTCACCCCTCCACTTT. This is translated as CASSFGTMNSPLHF. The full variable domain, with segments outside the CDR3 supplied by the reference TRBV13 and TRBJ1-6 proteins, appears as AAGVIQSPRHLIKEKRETATLKCYPIPRHDTVYWYQQGPGQDPQFLISFYEKMQSDKGSIPDRFSAQQFSDYHSELNMSSLELGDSALYFCASSFGTMNSPLHFGNGTRLTVT.